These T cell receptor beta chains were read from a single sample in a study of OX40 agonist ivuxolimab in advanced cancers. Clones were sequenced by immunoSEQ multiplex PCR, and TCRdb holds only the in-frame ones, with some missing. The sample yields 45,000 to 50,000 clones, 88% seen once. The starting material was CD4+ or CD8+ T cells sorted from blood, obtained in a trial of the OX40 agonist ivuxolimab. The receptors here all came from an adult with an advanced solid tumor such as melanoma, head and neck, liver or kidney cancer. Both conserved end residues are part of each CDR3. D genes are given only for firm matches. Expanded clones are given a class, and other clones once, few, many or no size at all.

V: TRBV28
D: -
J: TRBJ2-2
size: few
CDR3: CASKRGQNTGELFF
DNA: TGTGCCAGCAAAAGGGGCCAGAACACCGGGGAGCTGTTTTTT

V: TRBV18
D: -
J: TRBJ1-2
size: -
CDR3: CASSPPGVDGYTF
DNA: TGTGCCAGCTCACCTCCCGGGGTCGACGGCTACACCTTC

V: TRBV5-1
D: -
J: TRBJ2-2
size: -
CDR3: CASSLDPTGGELFF
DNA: TGCGCCAGCAGCTTGGATCCGACGGGCGGGGAGCTGTTTTTT

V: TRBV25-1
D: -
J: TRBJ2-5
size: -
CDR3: CATAPGGETQYF
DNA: TGTGCCACCGCTCCAGGGGGGGAGACCCAGTACTTC

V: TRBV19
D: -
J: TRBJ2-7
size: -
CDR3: CASSNVGEPYEQYF
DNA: TGTGCCAGTAGTAATGTCGGGGAGCCCTACGAGCAGTACTTC

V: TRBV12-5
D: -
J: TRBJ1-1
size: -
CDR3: CASGRISGTEAFF
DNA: TGTGCTAGTGGCCGAATATCGGGCACTGAAGCTTTCTTT

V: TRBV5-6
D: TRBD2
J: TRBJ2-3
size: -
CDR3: CASSKYGLAGTDTQYF
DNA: TGTGCCAGCAGCAAATATGGACTAGCGGGCACAGATACGCAGTATTTT

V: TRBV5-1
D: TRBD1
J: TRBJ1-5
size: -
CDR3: CASSLIPGGGNQPQHF
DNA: TGCGCCAGCAGCTTGATACCAGGGGGAGGCAATCAGCCCCAGCATTTT

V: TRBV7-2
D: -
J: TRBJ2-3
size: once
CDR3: CASSASTDTQYF
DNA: TGTGCCAGCAGCGCCAGCACAGATACGCAGTATTTT

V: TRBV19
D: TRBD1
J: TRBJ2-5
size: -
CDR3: CATGQGLWETQYF
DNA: TGTGCCACCGGACAGGGGTTGTGGGAGACCCAGTACTTC

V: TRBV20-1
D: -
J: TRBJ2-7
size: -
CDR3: CSAGVSSVQYF
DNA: TGCAGTGCTGGAGTTAGCTCCGTGCAGTACTTC

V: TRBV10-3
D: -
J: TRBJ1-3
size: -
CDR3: CAISESPLTSRNTIYF
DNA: TGTGCCATCAGTGAGTCGCCGTTGACCAGCCGAAACACCATATATTTT

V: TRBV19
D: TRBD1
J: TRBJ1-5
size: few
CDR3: CASSGTGRFNQPQHF
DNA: TGTGCCAGTAGTGGGACAGGTCGTTTCAATCAGCCCCAGCATTTT

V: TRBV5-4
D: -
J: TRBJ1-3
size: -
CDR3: CASSLRGNTIYF
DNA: TGTGCCAGCAGCTTGAGGGGAAACACCATATATTTT

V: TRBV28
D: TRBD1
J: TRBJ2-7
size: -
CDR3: CASSFPGQGDEQYF
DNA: TGTGCCAGCAGTTTTCCGGGACAGGGGGACGAGCAGTACTTC

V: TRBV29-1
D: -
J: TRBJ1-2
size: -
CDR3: CSVEDQGGGYTF
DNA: TGCAGCGTTGAAGATCAGGGTGGTGGCTACACCTTC

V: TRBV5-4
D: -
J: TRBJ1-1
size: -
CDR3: CASSVEQGKKAFF
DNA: TGTGCCAGCAGCGTCGAACAGGGAAAGAAAGCTTTCTTT